This T cell receptor (beta chain) came from a study of blood T cell repertoires in COVID-19. The table came from immunoSEQ multiplex PCR; TCRdb's copy has only in-frame clones and leaves some out. The sample lists around 330,000 clones; about 89% were seen once. The CDR3 covers 14 residues. Germline assignment: CDR1 LGHDT and CDR2 YNNKEL (reference sequence). V was shortened by 4 bases and J by 5 bases, with 12 bases between the two germline ends. The sample consisted of PBMCs or T cells enriched from blood (not recorded which). The rearrangement uses TRBV3-1 (or the pseudogene TRBV3-2) and TRBJ2-1, with D possibly TRBD2 on 6 matching bases. The TCR comes from a woman aged 40-49 years who had recovered from COVID-19. As DNA, the CDR3 is TGTGCCAGCAGCCGGCGGGACCACCACAATGAGCAGTTCTTC. Translated, it gives CASSRRDHHNEQFF.